This TCR beta chain was captured in a study of T-cell memory formation after mild COVID-19. Germline CDR1 is SGHVS and CDR2 is FQNEAQ. The length of the CDR3 is 13 residues. V shed 0 bases and J shed 8 bases, with 10 bases lying between them. 5'RACE with constant-segment primers yielded barcoded, UMI-tagged TCR alpha and TCR beta cDNA libraries. TCRdb re-analysed the 5' RACE reads in MiXCR, keeping a single row per CDR3 protein. The table shows 470,000 or so distinct CDR3 sequences, with roughly 20% occurring only once. This clonotype showed up just a few times. The chain couples TRBV7-8 to TRBJ1-1; no clear D. The specimen sequenced was PBMCs or a T cell subset sorted from them (not recorded which). The clonotype was recovered from an adult woman who had mild COVID-19 (a few samples of this study predate the infection). Cell type and time point are not known. The CDR3 nucleotides are TGTGCCAGCAGCTTAGCGCGCAGTTCGGAAGCTTTCTTT. Translating it yields CASSLARSSEAFF. The variable domain in full, completed from reference TRBV7-8 and TRBJ1-1, reads GAGVSQSPRYKVAKRGQDVALRCDPISGHVSLFWYQQALGQGPEFLTYFQNEAQLDKSGLPSDRFFAERPEGSVSTLKIQRTQQEDSAVYLCASSLARSSEAFFGQGTRLTVV.